The next 25 T cell receptor beta chains were all read from a single sample in a study of OX40 agonist ivuxolimab in advanced cancers. Measured with immunoSEQ multiplex PCR; TCRdb has only the in-frame clones, and not every one. The table lists 30,000 to 40,000 clones, approximately 89% of them singletons. This specimen consisted of CD4+ or CD8+ T cells sorted from blood, obtained in a trial of the OX40 agonist ivuxolimab. The receptors stem from an adult with an advanced solid tumor such as melanoma, head and neck, liver or kidney cancer.

The J gene is TRBJ2-3, the V gene TRBV15; no clear D. CDR1 LNHNV and CDR2 YYDKDF come from the germline V gene (reference sequence). Trimming stripped 0 bases from V and 2 bases from J, with 6 bases between. The CDR3 loop spans 14 amino acids. The CDR3 nucleotides are TGTGCCACCAGCAGAGATCGACTCACAGATACGCAGTATTTT. This gives the protein CATSRDRLTDTQYF.

V is TRBV4-2 and J is TRBJ2-7, with 9 bases lining up with TRBD1. Germline values: CDR1 LGHNA, CDR2 YNFKEQ. This CDR3 has 16 amino acids. The junction had 9 bases not matched to a gene; V was cut back by 0 bases and J by 6 bases. CDR3 sequence reads: CASSQDPGTGSAEQYF. The CDR3 DNA follows: TGTGCCAGCAGCCAAGATCCCGGGACAGGGTCTGCCGAGCAGTACTTC.

The V gene is TRBV5-4, the J gene TRBJ2-2; 7 positions match TRBD2. Germline V lookup: CDR1 SGHNT, CDR2 YYREEE (reference sequence). V gave up 7 bases and J gave up 5 bases; unmatched junction bases: 2. The CDR3 consists of 12 residues. The CDR3 spells CASRGGTGELFF. The CDR3 bases are TGTGCCAGCCGCGGGGGTACCGGGGAGCTGTTTTTT.

V and J are TRBV7-9 and TRBJ2-1; D is ambiguous. CDR3 size: 17 residues. Trimming pared 2 bases from V and 2 bases from J, leaving 16 bases between. Germline V gene data show CDR1 as SEHNR and CDR2 as FQNEAQ (reference sequence). The CDR3 DNA reads as TGTGCCAGCAGCTTAATAAGGCCGGCCCCCCCCTACAATGAGCAGTTCTTC. Its translation: CASSLIRPAPPYNEQFF.

The CDR3 loop is CASSVFGGTEAFF. The DNA of the CDR3 is TGTGCCAGCAGCGTATTCGGGGGAACTGAAGCTTTCTTT. V and J are TRBV9 and TRBJ1-1; tentatively, D is TRBD1 (5 bases). V was shortened by 1 base and J by 5 bases, with 9 bases between the two germline ends. In germline, CDR1 is SGDLS, CDR2 YYNGEE. This CDR3 is built from 13 residues.

With regard to this clone: The sample holds other DNA sequences that translate to the same CDR3. V is TRBV5-4 and J is TRBJ2-7, with TRBD1 identical over 7 bases. V shed 4 bases and J 3 bases; nucleotides not matched to a gene: 10. Germline CDR1 and CDR2: SGHNT and YYREEE (reference sequence). The CDR3 consists of 15 residues. CDR3 sequence reads: CASSLGRQGNYEQYF. In nucleotides, the CDR3 is TGTGCCAGCAGCCTGGGGAGACAGGGCAACTACGAGCAGTACTTC.

The chain links TRBV15 to TRBJ1-1; D unclear. V was trimmed by 4 bases and J by 7 bases, leaving 13 bases between them. Germline V gives CDR1 LNHNV, CDR2 YYDKDF (reference sequence). This CDR3 region has 13 residues. This chain's CDR3 is CATSTLTYSEAFF. CDR3 bases: TGTGCCACCAGCACCCTGACATACAGTGAAGCTTTCTTT.

This clone appeared a few times. The chain links TRBV7-6 to TRBJ2-1, with D possibly TRBD2 on 5 matching bases. V shed 1 base and J shed 10 bases, with 20 bases lying between them. The germline V gene encodes CDR1 SGHVS and CDR2 FNYEAQ. This CDR3 has 16 residues. The CDR3 nucleotides read TGTGCCAGCAGCTTAGAAGGAGGAATGGGTTCGTTGGAGCAGTTCTTC. Encoded protein: CASSLEGGMGSLEQFF.

This chain joins TRBV29-1 and TRBJ1-4, with TRBD1 matching 8 bases. Per germline, CDR1 SQVTM and CDR2 ANQGSEA. The CDR3 has 12 residues. J gave up 8 bases and V 7 bases, and 6 bases lay outside the gene matches. CDR3 nucleotide sequence: TGCAGCGCCGCGGACAGGGAGGAAAAACTGTTTTTT. This codes for CSAADREEKLFF.

The rearrangement joins TRBV7-9 to TRBJ1-2; D perhaps matches TRBD1 (5 bases). V shed 5 bases and J shed 7 bases, with 17 bases lying between them. Germline CDR1 is SEHNR and CDR2 is FQNEAQ (reference sequence). The CDR3 loop spans 14 amino acids. The DNA of the CDR3 is TGTGCCAGCAGCCACGGGGCCGATGACCTTGGCTACACCTTC. Its translation: CASSHGADDLGYTF.

This chain uses TRBV7-9 with TRBJ2-2; no firm D call. CDR1 and CDR2 (germline): SEHNR, FQNEAQ (reference sequence). V was pared by 1 base and J by 5 bases, with 11 bases between. This CDR3 has 15 residues. CDR3 loop: CASSLVGGRTGELFF. In nucleotides, the CDR3 is TGTGCCAGCAGCTTAGTGGGTGGTCGGACCGGGGAGCTGTTTTTT. Looking up the rest from reference TRBV7-9 and TRBJ2-2 gives the full variable domain: DTGVSQNPRHKITKRGQNVTFRCDPISEHNRLYWYRQTLGQGPEFLTYFQNEAQLEKSRLLSDRFSAERPKGSFSTLEIQRTEQGDSAMYLCASSLVGGRTGELFFGEGSRLTVL.

The chain employs TRBV29-1 and TRBJ2-7; 14 bases map to TRBD2. V shed 7 bases and J 3 bases; nucleotides not matched to a gene: 5. CDR1 SQVTM and CDR2 ANQGSEA come from the germline V gene. The CDR3 consists of 14 residues. The CDR3 DNA reads as TGCAGCGATGGGACTAGCGGGAGAATCTACGAGCAGTACTTC. Amino acids: CSDGTSGRIYEQYF.

The genes are TRBV11-2 and TRBJ1-1; 9 bases align to TRBD1. Germline V gives CDR1 SGHAT, CDR2 FQNNGV. V gave up 4 bases and J gave up 10 bases; unmatched junction bases: 7. The CDR3 has 13 amino acids. The chain's CDR3 is CASSSGQGFGAFF. The CDR3 region has the DNA TGTGCCAGCAGCTCCGGACAGGGGTTTGGAGCTTTCTTT.

This rearrangement joins TRBV9 to TRBJ1-2, with D possibly TRBD1 on 6 matching bases. CDR3 length: 13 amino acids. Trimming removed 3 bases from V and 7 bases from J, with 13 bases in between. CDR1 SGDLS and CDR2 YYNGEE come from the germline V gene. The CDR3 protein is CASSGTVPGGYTF. The CDR3, as DNA: TGTGCCAGCAGCGGGACAGTTCCGGGTGGCTACACCTTC.

V gene TRBV27 combines with J gene TRBJ2-1, with TRBD2 matching 7 bases. Trimming cost V 2 bases and J 0 bases; bases outside gene matches: 4. CDR1 MNHEY and CDR2 SMNVEV come from the germline V gene (reference sequence). The CDR3 sequence is 16 residues long. The CDR3 DNA sequence: TGTGCCAGCAGTTTAGATCTAGCGGACTCCTACAATGAGCAGTTCTTC. Translation gives CASSLDLADSYNEQFF.

This sequence joins TRBV7-9 and TRBJ1-2; D is unclear. The CDR3 sequence is 12 residues long. Germline-derived CDR1 and CDR2 are SEHNR and FQNEAQ (reference sequence). The V gene lost 0 bases and the J gene lost 6 bases, with 5 bases spanning the gap. CDR3 DNA sequence: TGTGCCAGCAGCTTAGCGAGGGATGGCTACACCTTC. Its protein product is CASSLARDGYTF. The full variable domain, with the rest looked up from reference TRBV7-9 and TRBJ1-2, is DTGVSQNPRHKITKRGQNVTFRCDPISEHNRLYWYRQTLGQGPEFLTYFQNEAQLEKSRLLSDRFSAERPKGSFSTLEIQRTEQGDSAMYLCASSLARDGYTFGSGTRLTVV.

The gene calls are TRBV7-6 and TRBJ2-7; D unclear. The CDR3 contains 12 residues. From germline, CDR1 is SGHVS and CDR2 FNYEAQ. The germline V and J ends were trimmed by 6 bases and 5 bases, with 11 bases remaining between them. The CDR3 sequence is CASRDGVNEQYF. The CDR3 DNA sequence: TGTGCCAGCAGGGACGGCGTGAACGAGCAGTACTTC. Full variable domain (outside the CDR3, taken from reference TRBV7-6 and TRBJ2-7): GAGVSQSPRYKVTKRGQDVALRCDPISGHVSLYWYRQALGQGPEFLTYFNYEAQQDKSGLPNDRFSAERPEGSISTLTIQRTEQRDSAMYRCASRDGVNEQYFGPGTRLTVT.

This clone was found once. A far larger clone is just one base off, so this is likely a read error. The gene calls are TRBV5-6 and TRBJ1-6; the D is unclear. The germline V gene has CDR1 SGHDT and CDR2 YYEEEE. The CDR3 totals 14 residues. V lost 0 bases, J lost 4 bases, and 5 bases lay in between. In DNA, the CDR3 is TGTGCCAGCAGCTTGGCACCGTATAATTCACCCCTCCACTTT. Protein: CASSLAPYNSPLHF.

This chain joins TRBV7-6 and TRBJ1-2; a possible D gene is TRBD1 (5 bases). Germline values: CDR1 SGHVS, CDR2 FNYEAQ. The CDR3 is made up of 15 amino acids. V was clipped by 1 base and J by 4 bases, with 13 bases between them. The CDR3 sequence is CASSLEAGLGYGYTF. As DNA, the CDR3 is TGTGCCAGCAGCTTAGAGGCAGGGCTCGGCTATGGCTACACCTTC.

The V gene is TRBV27, the J gene TRBJ2-5; 8 bases agree with TRBD2. Germline V gene lookup returns CDR1 MNHEY and CDR2 SMNVEV (reference sequence). V gave up 3 bases and J gave up 3 bases; unmatched junction bases: 6. The CDR3 has 15 residues. The CDR3 DNA sequence: TGTGCCAGCAGTTTTCAAGCGGGAGCTGAAGAGACCCAGTACTTC. Amino acid sequence: CASSFQAGAEETQYF.

The chain joins TRBV5-1 to TRBJ2-5, with TRBD2 matching over 8 bases. Germline V gene sequence: CDR1 SGHRS, CDR2 YFSETQ. The ends lost 3 bases at V and 5 bases at J; junction bases unmatched: 6. The CDR3 extends over 14 amino acids. DNA for the CDR3: TGCGCCAGCAGCTGGGGACTAGGTGGGGAGACCCAGTACTTC. Translated, it gives CASSWGLGGETQYF. Variable domain in full (rest from reference TRBV5-1 and TRBJ2-5): KAGVTQTPRYLIKTRGQQVTLSCSPISGHRSVSWYQQTPGQGLQFLFEYFSETQRNKGNFPGRFSGRQFSNSRSEMNVSTLELGDSALYLCASSWGLGGETQYFGPGTRLLVL.

V is TRBV18 and J is TRBJ2-1; 7 bases match TRBD2. CDR1 and CDR2 from the germline V gene are KGHSH and LQKENI. CDR3 size: 17 residues. Losses at the gene ends were 3 bases for V and 0 bases for J; bases not matched to a gene: 8. CDR3 region: CASSPILSGTSYNEQFF. CDR3 coding DNA: TGTGCCAGCTCACCCATCCTCAGCGGGACCTCCTACAATGAGCAGTTCTTC.

The CDR3 region is CASSYLSEQFF. The CDR3 nucleotides read TGTGCCAGCAGTTATCTCTCTGAGCAGTTCTTC. The genes are TRBV27 and TRBJ2-1; D is undetermined. CDR1 is MNHEY and CDR2 is SMNVEV in the germline V gene (reference sequence). This CDR3 is 11 amino acids long. V lost 4 bases, J lost 9 bases, and 7 bases lay in between.

The V call is TRBV28, the J call TRBJ1-1; D gene ambiguous. Per the germline V gene, CDR1 is MDHEN and CDR2 is SYDVKM. CDR3 size: 17 residues. Trimming pared 4 bases from V and 2 bases from J, leaving 20 bases between. The CDR3 region has the DNA TGTGCCAGCAGTTCGACCACCTCCGGGCCGTCCAACACTGAAGCTTTCTTT. Protein: CASSSTTSGPSNTEAFF. The variable domain in full, completed from reference TRBV28 and TRBJ1-1, reads DVKVTQSSRYLVKRTGEKVFLECVQDMDHENMFWYRQDPGLGLRLIYFSYDVKMKEKGDIPEGYSVSREKKERFSLILESASTNQTSMYLCASSSTTSGPSNTEAFFGQGTRLTVV.

The chain couples TRBV27 to TRBJ2-7; D gene uncertain. The germline CDR1 and CDR2 sequences are MNHEY and SMNVEV (reference sequence). The CDR3 loop spans 13 amino acids. The ends were cut back, 4 bases at V and 1 base at J, with 8 bases in the middle. This CDR3 is CASSSPNSYEQYF. The CDR3 nucleotides read TGTGCCAGCAGTTCCCCCAATTCCTACGAGCAGTACTTC.